This T cell receptor (beta chain) appears in the sequencing data of a study of T cells in Graves' hyperthyroidism and ophthalmopathy. Hyperthyroidism in the patients, aged 18 to 65, was newly diagnosed and under 2 months in duration. Authors of the study amplified TCR beta CDR3 regions from RNA transcripts. First-round RT-PCR targeting the TCR CDR3 was performed with the HTBI primer set. TCRdb passed the multiplex PCR reads through MiXCR, listing each CDR3 protein once. The sample contains some 720,000 distinct CDR3 sequences, roughly 15% of which appear only once. Germline V CDR1 and CDR2: KGHSH, LQKENI. The CDR3 has 20 residues. Trimming at V came to 3 bases and at J to 0 bases, leaving 9 bases not matched to a gene.

J is TRBJ2-6 and V is TRBV18; TRBD1 matches 12 bases. Sequenced input: blood. The TCR comes from a man younger than 30 with Graves' hyperthyroidism. The DNA of the CDR3 is TGTGCCAGCTCACCTCCCCGTGGGACAGGGGGCCCCTCTGGGGCCAACGTCCTGACTTTC. As protein: CASSPPRGTGGPSGANVLTF.